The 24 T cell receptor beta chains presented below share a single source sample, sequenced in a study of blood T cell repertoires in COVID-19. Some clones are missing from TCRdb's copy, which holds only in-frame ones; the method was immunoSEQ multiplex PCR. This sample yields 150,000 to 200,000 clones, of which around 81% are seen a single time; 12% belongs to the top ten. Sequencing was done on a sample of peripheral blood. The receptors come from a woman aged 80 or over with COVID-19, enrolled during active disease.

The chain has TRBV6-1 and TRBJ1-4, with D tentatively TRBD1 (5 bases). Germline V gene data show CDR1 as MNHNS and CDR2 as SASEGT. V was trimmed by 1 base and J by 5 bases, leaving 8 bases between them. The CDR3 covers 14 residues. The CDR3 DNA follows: TGTGCCAGCAGTGAAGGCAGGGCCAATGAAAAACTGTTTTTT. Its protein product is CASSEGRANEKLFF.

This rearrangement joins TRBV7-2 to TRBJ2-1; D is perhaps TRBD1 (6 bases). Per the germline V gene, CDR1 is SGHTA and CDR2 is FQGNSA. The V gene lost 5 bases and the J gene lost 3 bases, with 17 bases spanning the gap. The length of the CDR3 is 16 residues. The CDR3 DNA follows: TGTGCCAGCAGCCCGGGTAGGGGGATCCGCTACAATGAGCAGTTCTTC. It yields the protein CASSPGRGIRYNEQFF. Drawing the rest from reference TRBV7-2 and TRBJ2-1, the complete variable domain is GAGVSQSPSNKVTEKGKDVELRCDPISGHTALYWYRQSLGQGLEFLIYFQGNSAPDKSGLPSDRFSAERTGGSVSTLTIQRTQQEDSAVYLCASSPGRGIRYNEQFFGPGTRLTVL.

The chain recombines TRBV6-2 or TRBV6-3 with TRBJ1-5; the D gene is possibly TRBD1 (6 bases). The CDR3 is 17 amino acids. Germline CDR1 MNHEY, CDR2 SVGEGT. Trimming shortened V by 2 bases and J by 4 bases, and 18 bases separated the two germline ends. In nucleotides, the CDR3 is TGTGCCAGCAGTTACAATCCCGGGGGGACATCTAATCAGCCCCAGCATTTT. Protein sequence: CASSYNPGGTSNQPQHF.

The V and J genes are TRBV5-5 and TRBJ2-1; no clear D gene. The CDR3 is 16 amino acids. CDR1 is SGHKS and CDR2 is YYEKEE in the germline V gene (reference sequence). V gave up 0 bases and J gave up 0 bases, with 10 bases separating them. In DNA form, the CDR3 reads TGTGCCAGCAGCTTGGAGTGGCGGAGCTCCTACAATGAGCAGTTCTTC. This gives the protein CASSLEWRSSYNEQFF.

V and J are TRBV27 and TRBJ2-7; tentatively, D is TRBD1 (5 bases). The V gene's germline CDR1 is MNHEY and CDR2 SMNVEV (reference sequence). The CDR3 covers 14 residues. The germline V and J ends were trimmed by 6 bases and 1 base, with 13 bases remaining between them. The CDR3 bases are TGTGCCAGCAGCAAGAGACAGTCTTCCTACGAGCAGTACTTC. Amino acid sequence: CASSKRQSSYEQYF.

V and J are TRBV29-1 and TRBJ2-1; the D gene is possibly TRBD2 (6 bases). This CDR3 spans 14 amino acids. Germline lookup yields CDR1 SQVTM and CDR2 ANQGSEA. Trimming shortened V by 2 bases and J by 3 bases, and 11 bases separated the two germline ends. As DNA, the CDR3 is TGCAGCGTTGAATGGGGACTGATCTACAATGAGCAGTTCTTC. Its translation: CSVEWGLIYNEQFF.

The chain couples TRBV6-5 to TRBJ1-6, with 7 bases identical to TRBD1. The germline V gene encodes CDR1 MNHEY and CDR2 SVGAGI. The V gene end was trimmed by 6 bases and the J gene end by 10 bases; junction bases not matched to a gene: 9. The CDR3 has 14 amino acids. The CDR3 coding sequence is TGTGCCAGCAGCTGGGACAGCTTAGAATCACCCCTCCACTTT. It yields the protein CASSWDSLESPLHF.

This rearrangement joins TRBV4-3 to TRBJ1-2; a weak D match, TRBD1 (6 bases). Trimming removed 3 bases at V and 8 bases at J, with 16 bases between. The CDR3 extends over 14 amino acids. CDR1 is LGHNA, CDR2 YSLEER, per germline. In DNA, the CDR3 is TGCGCCAGCAGCCAGAGTCGGGGGGCGCCGGGCTACACCTTC. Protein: CASSQSRGAPGYTF.

CDR3 region: CASSFSGGDYEQYF. Here the CDR3 DNA reads TGTGCCAGCAGTTTCTCAGGGGGAGACTACGAGCAGTACTTC. The chain joins TRBV28 to TRBJ2-7, with 7 bases fitting TRBD1. Unmatched junction bases numbered 5, after V lost 3 bases and J lost 3 bases. Per the germline V gene, CDR1 is MDHEN and CDR2 is SYDVKM. CDR3 size: 14 residues.

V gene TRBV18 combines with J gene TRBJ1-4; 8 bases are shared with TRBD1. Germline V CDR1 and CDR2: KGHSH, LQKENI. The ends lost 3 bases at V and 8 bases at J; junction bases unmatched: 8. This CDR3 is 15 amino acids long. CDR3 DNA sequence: TGTGCCAGCTCACCGGGGTGGGACAGGCGAGAAAAACTGTTTTTT. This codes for CASSPGWDRREKLFF.

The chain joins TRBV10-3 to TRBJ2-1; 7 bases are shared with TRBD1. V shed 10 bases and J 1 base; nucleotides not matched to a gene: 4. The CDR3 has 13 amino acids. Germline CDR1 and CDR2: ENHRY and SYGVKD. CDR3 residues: CATLQGSYNEQFF. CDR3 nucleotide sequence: TGTGCCACCTTACAGGGGTCCTACAATGAGCAGTTCTTC.

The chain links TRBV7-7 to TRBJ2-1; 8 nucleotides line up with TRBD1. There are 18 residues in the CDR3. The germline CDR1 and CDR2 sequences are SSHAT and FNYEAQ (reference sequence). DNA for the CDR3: TGTGCTAGCTGTAGCCCCTTTTCCGGCAGGGGGCTTTACAATGAGCAGTTCTTC. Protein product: CASCSPFSGRGLYNEQFF.

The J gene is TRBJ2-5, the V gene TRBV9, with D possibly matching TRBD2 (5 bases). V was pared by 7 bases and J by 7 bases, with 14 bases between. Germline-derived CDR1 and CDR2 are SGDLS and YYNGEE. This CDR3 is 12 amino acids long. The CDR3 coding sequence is TGTGCCAGCGGAGGCTCCGCGGGGACCCAGTACTTC. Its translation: CASGGSAGTQYF. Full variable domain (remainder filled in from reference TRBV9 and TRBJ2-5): DSGVTQTPKHLITATGQRVTLRCSPRSGDLSVYWYQQSLDQGLQFLIQYYNGEERAKGNILERFSAQQFPDLHSELNLSSLELGDSALYFCASGGSAGTQYFGPGTRLLVL.

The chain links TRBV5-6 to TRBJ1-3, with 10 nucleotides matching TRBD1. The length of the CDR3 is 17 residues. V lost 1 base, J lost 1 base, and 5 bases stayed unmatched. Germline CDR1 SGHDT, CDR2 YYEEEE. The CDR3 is CASSLWTGGVSGNTIYF. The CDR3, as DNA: TGTGCCAGCAGCTTGTGGACAGGGGGAGTTTCTGGAAACACCATATATTTT.

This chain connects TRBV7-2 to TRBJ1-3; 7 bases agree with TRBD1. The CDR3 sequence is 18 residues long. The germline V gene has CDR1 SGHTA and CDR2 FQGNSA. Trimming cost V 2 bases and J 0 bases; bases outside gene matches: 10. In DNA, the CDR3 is TGTGCCAGCAGCTTAACCTCTACAGGGGTCAACTCTGGAAACACCATATATTTT. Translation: CASSLTSTGVNSGNTIYF.

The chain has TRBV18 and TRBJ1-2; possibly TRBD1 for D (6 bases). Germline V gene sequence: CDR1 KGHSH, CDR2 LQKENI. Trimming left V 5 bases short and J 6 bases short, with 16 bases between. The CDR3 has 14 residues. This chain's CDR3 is CASSAYQGIDGYTF. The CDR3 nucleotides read TGTGCCAGCTCAGCCTACCAGGGGATTGATGGCTACACCTTC.

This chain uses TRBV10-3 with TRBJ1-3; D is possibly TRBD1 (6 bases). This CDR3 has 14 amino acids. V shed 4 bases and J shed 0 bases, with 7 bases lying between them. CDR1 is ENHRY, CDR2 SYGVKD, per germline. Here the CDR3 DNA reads TGTGCCATCAGTGGGGACACCTCTGGAAACACCATATATTTT. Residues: CAISGDTSGNTIYF.

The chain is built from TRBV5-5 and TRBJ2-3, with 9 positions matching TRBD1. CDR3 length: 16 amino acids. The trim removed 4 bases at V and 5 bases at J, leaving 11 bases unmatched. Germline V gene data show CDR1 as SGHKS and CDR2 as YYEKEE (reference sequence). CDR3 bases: TGTGCCAGCAGCCGAACCGGGACAGGGTTAGGAGATACGCAGTATTTT. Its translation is CASSRTGTGLGDTQYF.

CDR3 DNA sequence: TGTGCCAGCAGCACCCGAAAGTGTACAGGGTCCTATGGCTACACCTTC. It translates to CASSTRKCTGSYGYTF. V and J are TRBV21-1 and TRBJ1-2; no check of the table's D call, TRBD1, against the DNA was made. TRBV21-1 is tagged as a pseudogene. The CDR3 loop spans 16 amino acids.

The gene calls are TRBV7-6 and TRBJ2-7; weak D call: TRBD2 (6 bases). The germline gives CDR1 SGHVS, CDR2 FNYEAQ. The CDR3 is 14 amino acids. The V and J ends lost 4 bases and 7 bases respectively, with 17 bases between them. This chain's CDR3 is CASSSTGTAREQYF. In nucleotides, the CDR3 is TGTGCCAGCAGCTCTACCGGGACTGCCCGGGAGCAGTACTTC.

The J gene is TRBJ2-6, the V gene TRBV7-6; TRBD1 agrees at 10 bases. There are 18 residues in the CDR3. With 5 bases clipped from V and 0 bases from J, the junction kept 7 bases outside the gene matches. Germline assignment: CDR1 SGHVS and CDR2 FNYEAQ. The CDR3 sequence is CASSPRQGAYSGANVLTF. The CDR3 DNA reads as TGTGCCAGCAGCCCCAGACAGGGGGCCTACTCTGGGGCCAACGTCCTGACTTTC.

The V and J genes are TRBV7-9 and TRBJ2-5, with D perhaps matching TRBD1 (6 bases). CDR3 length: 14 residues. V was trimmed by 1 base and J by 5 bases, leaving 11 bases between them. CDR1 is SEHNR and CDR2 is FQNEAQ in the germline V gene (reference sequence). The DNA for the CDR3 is TGTGCCAGCAGCTTAGGAGGGGGAAGGGAGACCCAGTACTTC. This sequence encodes CASSLGGGRETQYF.

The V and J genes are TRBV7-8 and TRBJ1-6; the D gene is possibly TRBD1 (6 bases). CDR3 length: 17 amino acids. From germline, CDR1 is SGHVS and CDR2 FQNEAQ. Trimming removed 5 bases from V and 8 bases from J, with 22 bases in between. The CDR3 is CASSLTWTPSGDSPLHF. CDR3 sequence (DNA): TGTGCCAGCAGCCTCACCTGGACACCCTCAGGGGATTCACCCCTCCACTTT.

The CDR3 here is CASSLESYSYEQYF. The DNA for the CDR3 is TGTGCCAGCAGCTTAGAGAGTTATTCCTACGAGCAGTACTTC. This chain connects TRBV7-9 to TRBJ2-7, with no clear D. With 1 base removed from V and 1 base from J, the gap between germline ends came to 8 bases. CDR3 length: 14 residues. Germline CDR1 SEHNR, CDR2 FQNEAQ (reference sequence).